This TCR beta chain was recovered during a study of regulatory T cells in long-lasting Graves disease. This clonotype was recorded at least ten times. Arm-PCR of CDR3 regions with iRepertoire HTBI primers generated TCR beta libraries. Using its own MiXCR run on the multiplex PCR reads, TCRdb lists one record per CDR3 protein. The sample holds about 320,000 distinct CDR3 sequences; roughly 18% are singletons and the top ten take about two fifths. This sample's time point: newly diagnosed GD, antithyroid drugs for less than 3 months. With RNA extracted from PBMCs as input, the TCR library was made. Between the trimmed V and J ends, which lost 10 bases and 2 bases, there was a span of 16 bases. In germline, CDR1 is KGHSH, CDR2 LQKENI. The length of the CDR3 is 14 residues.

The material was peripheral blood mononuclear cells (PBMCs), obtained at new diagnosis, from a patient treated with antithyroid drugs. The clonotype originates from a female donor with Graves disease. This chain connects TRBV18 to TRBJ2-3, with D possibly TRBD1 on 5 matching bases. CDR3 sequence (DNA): TGTGCCACCAAACCAGGGCCCCACACAGATACGCAGTATTTT. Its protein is CATKPGPHTDTQYF.